This passage covers 10 T cell receptor beta chains from one sample sequenced in a study of regulatory T cells in long-lasting Graves disease. Combining iRepertoire HTBI primers with Arm-PCR of CDR3 regions, the authors built TCR beta libraries. TCRdb processed the multiplex PCR reads anew with MiXCR; each CDR3 protein has one entry. The sample carries 200,000 to 250,000 distinct CDR3 sequences, about 19% recorded once. Described time point: newly diagnosed GD, antithyroid drugs for less than 3 months. Construction of the TCR library relied on RNA isolated from PBMCs. The starting material was peripheral blood mononuclear cells (PBMCs), obtained at new diagnosis, from a patient treated with antithyroid drugs. The receptors were sampled from a female donor with Graves disease.

This clonotype was recorded at least ten times. This sequence joins TRBV12-3 or TRBV12-4 and TRBJ1-2; no clear D. The CDR3 runs 12 residues. V dropped 4 bases and J dropped 3 bases, with 6 bases sitting between them. CDR3 DNA sequence: TGTGCCAGCAGTTCGAGATACTATGGCTACACCTTC. Translation: CASSSRYYGYTF.

This clonotype was recorded a few times. The chain's CDR3 is CASSESLAENIQYF. The CDR3 region has the DNA TGCGCCAGCAGTGAGTCGTTAGCTGAGAACATTCAGTACTTC. The V gene is TRBV10-1, the J gene TRBJ2-4; D is ambiguous. The CDR3 covers 14 residues. Trimming took off 0 bases at V and 7 bases at J, with 10 bases between the two ends. In germline, CDR1 is WNHNN, CDR2 SYGVQD (reference sequence).

This clonotype showed up many times. This chain's CDR3 is CASSFSAPDTQYF. CDR3 coding DNA: TGTGCCAGCAGCTTTAGCGCTCCCGATACGCAGTATTTT. The V gene is TRBV7-8, the J gene TRBJ2-3, with D possibly TRBD2 on 5 matching bases. Trimming cost V 3 bases and J 6 bases, with 10 bases left between them. Germline CDR1 reads SGHVS; CDR2 reads FQNEAQ. The length of the CDR3 is 13 residues.

This clonotype has ten or more counts. The chain has TRBV20-1 and TRBJ2-3, with no clear D. The V end was cut by 5 bases, the J end by 4 bases, with 7 bases between. This CDR3 comprises 11 residues. CDR1 and CDR2 (germline): DFQATT, SNEGSKA (reference sequence). Here the CDR3 reads CSAPLADTQYF. The CDR3 region has the DNA TGCAGTGCTCCGCTAGCAGATACGCAGTATTTT.

This clonotype was counted many times. V gene TRBV29-1 combines with J gene TRBJ2-5; possible D gene TRBD1, 7 bases. The CDR3 loop spans 12 amino acids. Trimming removed 6 bases at V and 5 bases at J, with 13 bases between. CDR1 SQVTM and CDR2 ANQGSEA come from the germline V gene. For the CDR3, the DNA is TGCAGCGTACTACAGGGGAGGGAGACCCAGTACTTC. It yields the protein CSVLQGRETQYF. The entire variable domain, with the rest obtained from reference TRBV29-1 and TRBJ2-5, is as follows: SAVISQKPSRDICQRGTSLTIQCQVDSQVTMMFWYRQQPGQSLTLIATANQGSEATYESGFVIDKFPISRPNLTFSTLTVSNMSPEDSSIYLCSVLQGRETQYFGPGTRLLVL.

This clonotype was recorded many times. The chain recombines TRBV29-1 with TRBJ2-1, with TRBD1 identical over 8 bases. Trimming cost V 7 bases and J 8 bases; bases outside gene matches: 16. The CDR3 length is 15 residues. Per the germline V gene, CDR1 is SQVTM and CDR2 is ANQGSEA. This CDR3 is CSATKKDRVRHEQFF. The CDR3 coding sequence is TGCAGCGCTACAAAAAAGGACAGGGTAAGGCATGAGCAGTTCTTC.

The chain carries TRBV6-1 and TRBJ1-1; 7 bases fit TRBD1. Unmatched junction bases numbered 17, after V lost 10 bases and J lost 6 bases. There are 15 residues in the CDR3. Germline-derived CDR1 and CDR2 are MNHNS and SASEGT. Written as DNA, the CDR3 is TGTGCCATAAGACAGGGTGGGAACCGAGGAGCTGAAGCTTTCTTT. Its protein product is CAIRQGGNRGAEAFF.

This clonotype was picked up many times. V and J are TRBV11-2 and TRBJ1-1; D unresolved. V was clipped by 6 bases and J by 6 bases, with 11 bases between them. CDR1 is SGHAT, CDR2 FQNNGV, per germline. The CDR3 loop spans 12 amino acids. As DNA, the CDR3 is TGTGCCAGCAGGTCCCTTTTATCTGAAGCTTTCTTT. Protein product: CASRSLLSEAFF. The full variable domain, in which reference TRBV11-2 and TRBJ1-1 provide the parts outside the CDR3, is EAGVAQSPRYKIIEKRQSVAFWCNPISGHATLYWYQQILGQGPKLLIQFQNNGVVDDSQLPKDRFSAERLKGVDSTLKIQPAKLEDSAVYLCASRSLLSEAFFGQGTRLTVV.

The rearrangement uses TRBV9 and TRBJ2-2, with a possible D match to TRBD1 (7 bases). CDR3 length: 17 amino acids. Germline assignment: CDR1 SGDLS and CDR2 YYNGEE. Trimming took off 4 bases at V and 1 base at J, with 17 bases between the two ends. The CDR3 DNA follows: TGTGCCAGCAGCCCCGAGTCAGGGGGGCGGAACACCGGGGAGCTGTTTTTT. Protein product: CASSPESGGRNTGELFF. Variable domain in full (rest from reference TRBV9 and TRBJ2-2): DSGVTQTPKHLITATGQRVTLRCSPRSGDLSVYWYQQSLDQGLQFLIQYYNGEERAKGNILERFSAQQFPDLHSELNLSSLELGDSALYFCASSPESGGRNTGELFFGEGSRLTVL.

The rearrangement joins TRBV7-2 to TRBJ2-7; TRBD2 matches 8 bases. The germline V gene has CDR1 SGHTA and CDR2 FQGNSA. The CDR3 has 15 residues. With V trimmed by 4 bases and J by 4 bases, 9 bases remained unmatched. CDR3 nucleotide sequence: TGTGCCAGCAGCTCCACTAGCGGTGTTGGGTACGAGCAGTACTTC. Translation gives CASSSTSGVGYEQYF.